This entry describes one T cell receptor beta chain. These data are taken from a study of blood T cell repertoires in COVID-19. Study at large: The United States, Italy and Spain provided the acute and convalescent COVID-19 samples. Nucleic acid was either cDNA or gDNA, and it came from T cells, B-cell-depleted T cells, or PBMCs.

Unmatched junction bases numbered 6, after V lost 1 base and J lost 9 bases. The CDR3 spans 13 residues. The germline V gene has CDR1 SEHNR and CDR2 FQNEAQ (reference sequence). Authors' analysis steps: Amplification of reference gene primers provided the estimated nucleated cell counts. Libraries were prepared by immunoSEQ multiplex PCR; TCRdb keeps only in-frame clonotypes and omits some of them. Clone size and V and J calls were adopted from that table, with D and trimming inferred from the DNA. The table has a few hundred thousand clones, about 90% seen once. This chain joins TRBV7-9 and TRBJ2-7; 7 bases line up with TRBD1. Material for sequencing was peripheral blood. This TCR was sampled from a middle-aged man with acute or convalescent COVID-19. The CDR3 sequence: CASSLDWGTVQYF. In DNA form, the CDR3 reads TGTGCCAGCAGCTTAGATTGGGGGACAGTGCAGTACTTC.